These T cell receptor beta chains were read from a single sample in a study of cytotoxic CD8 clonotypes in ibrutinib-treated CLL. Sequencing used immunoSEQ multiplex PCR; TCRdb keeps in-frame clones, though not all of them. The top ten hold about 5.7% of the sample, which has over 250,000 clones, roughly three quarters seen once. The sequenced sample was PBMCs, obtained at disease progression, from a patient treated with ibrutinib. The source is a human donor with chronic lymphocytic leukemia. Both conserved end residues are part of each CDR3. Fields, in order: D gene, clone size, V gene, J gene, CDR3 DNA, CDR3 protein. A D gene is named only where the DNA matches it firmly. Clone size is stated in some rows and not others, as once, few, many or a class when expanded.

>-|few|TRBV18|TRBJ2-7
TGTGCCAGCTCACCCGTACGTATGCGGACAGAAAACTTC
CASSPVRMRTENF
>-|-|TRBV7-3|TRBJ2-3
TGTGCCAGCAGCTTAAGAGGCCGGACCGCGGGGGATACGCAGTATTTT
CASSLRGRTAGDTQYF
>TRBD1|-|TRBV29-1|TRBJ2-7
TGCAGCGTTGAAGTCCAGGGGGCTGGTTACGAGCAGTACTTC
CSVEVQGAGYEQYF
>TRBD1|-|TRBV4-1|TRBJ2-7
TGCGCCAGCAGCCATTGGACAGGGACCTACGAGCAGTACTTC
CASSHWTGTYEQYF
>-|-|TRBV28|TRBJ2-7
TGTGCCAGCACCCGTCGGGCGTTACGATACGAGCAGTACTTC
CASTRRALRYEQYF
>TRBD1|-|TRBV9|TRBJ2-2
TGTGCCAGCAGCTCTTTGACAGGGGCGGAGCTGTTTTTT
CASSSLTGAELFF
>-|once|TRBV5-4|TRBJ1-1
TGTGCCAGCAGCTCGCTGACCCAGGGTGTCCCTGAAGCTTTCTTT
CASSSLTQGVPEAFF
>-|once|TRBV7-8|TRBJ2-1
TGTGCCAGCCGGATAGGGGGCTCCTACAATGAGCAGTTCTTC
CASRIGGSYNEQFF
>-|-|TRBV2|TRBJ2-4
TGTGCCAGCAGGGGTAGGGAAGCCAAAAACATTCAGTACTTC
CASRGREAKNIQYF
>-|-|TRBV5-1|TRBJ2-1
TGCGCCAGCAGCTTGGGACTAGGGTTCTACAATGAGCAGTTCTTC
CASSLGLGFYNEQFF
>-|-|TRBV5-4|TRBJ2-6
TGTGCCAGCAGCTTAAGTAAGGCCAACGTCCTGACTTTC
CASSLSKANVLTF
>-|-|TRBV19|TRBJ1-1
TGTGCCAGTAAGGTTCGGAACACTGAAGCTTTCTTT
CASKVRNTEAFF
>-|-|TRBV10-3|TRBJ2-5
TGTGCCATCAGTGAGTCGAGCCTTCAGGGGGGGACCCAGTACTTC
CAISESSLQGGTQYF
>TRBD1|-|TRBV13|TRBJ1-2
TGTGCCAGCAGCTTCCGGGACAGGGCCAACTATGGCTACACCTTC
CASSFRDRANYGYTF
>-|-|TRBV27|TRBJ2-7
TGTGCCAGCAGTTTATCTCCTGGGATTTCCTACGAGCAGTACTTC
CASSLSPGISYEQYF
>TRBD1|-|TRBV11-2|TRBJ2-5
TGTGCCAGCAGCTTAGGGCAGGGGGCATGGGAGACCCAGTACTTC
CASSLGQGAWETQYF
>-|-|TRBV10-3|TRBJ2-3
TGTGCCATCAGTGCCAGAGTCACAGATACGCAGTATTTT
CAISARVTDTQYF
>TRBD2|-|TRBV28|TRBJ2-3
TGTGCCAGCAGCCTCTCTACTAGCGGGAGAACAGATACGCAGTATTTT
CASSLSTSGRTDTQYF
>TRBD2|-|TRBV5-1|TRBJ2-5
TGCGCCAGCAGCTTGGTCGGGGGGGAGACCCAGTACTTC
CASSLVGGETQYF
>-|once|TRBV11-2|TRBJ2-7
TGTGCCAGCAGCTTAGATCTGGGGTTGTACGAGCAGTACTTC
CASSLDLGLYEQYF
>-|-|TRBV5-8|TRBJ1-2
TGTGCCAGCAGCTTGTACGGCTACACCTTC
CASSLYGYTF
>-|-|TRBV29-1|TRBJ2-1
TGCAGCGTTTATTTGTGGGGGAGCGGTGGAGGCGGTATCTATGAGCAGTTCTTC
CSVYLWGSGGGGIYEQFF
>TRBD2|-|TRBV4-1|TRBJ2-1
TGCGCCAGCAGCCCGCGGGGGGGCTCCTACAATGAGCAGTTCTTC
CASSPRGGSYNEQFF
>-|-|TRBV19|TRBJ1-2
TGTGCCAGTAAGGCGGACCCTTCGGGTGGCGGCTACACCTTC
CASKADPSGGGYTF
>TRBD1|-|TRBV4-1|TRBJ1-6
TGCGCCAGCAGCCAACCGGGACAGAGTAATTCACCCCTCCACTTT
CASSQPGQSNSPLHF
>-|-|TRBV29-1|TRBJ2-3
TGCAGCGTTGAGGTCCAGGGGGCGCTACTAGCGCTCACAGATACGCAGTATTTT
CSVEVQGALLALTDTQYF
>-|-|TRBV28|TRBJ1-1
TGTGCCAGCAGTTTATATTCGGGGGTCCCTGAAGCTTTCTTT
CASSLYSGVPEAFF
>-|many|TRBV19|TRBJ1-4
TGTGCCAGTAGTATCAGGCCTACTAATGAAAAACTGTTTTTT
CASSIRPTNEKLFF
>TRBD2|-|TRBV7-9|TRBJ2-3
TGTGCCAGCAGCTTAGTTCCTAGCGGGGTGAGCACAGATACGCAGTATTTT
CASSLVPSGVSTDTQYF
>-|few|TRBV27|TRBJ1-4
TGTGCCAGCAGCGATTCCCCCCCAGTTACCACTGAAAAACTGTTTTTT
CASSDSPPVTTEKLFF
>-|-|TRBV20-1|TRBJ1-2
TGCAGTGCTAGGGGGGAGGAGGGCTACACCTTC
CSARGEEGYTF
>-|few|TRBV7-6|TRBJ2-3
TGTGCCAGCAGCTTAGGTACAGGGTCCCCAGATACGCAGTATTTT
CASSLGTGSPDTQYF
>-|-|TRBV7-2|TRBJ2-1
TGTGCCAGCAGCTTAGATCCCTCCTACAATGAGCAGTTCTTC
CASSLDPSYNEQFF
>-|few|TRBV28|TRBJ2-5
TGTGCCAGCAGTTTACAGGGTCTGGGAGAGACCCAGTACTTC
CASSLQGLGETQYF
>-|few|TRBV5-1|TRBJ2-7
TGCGCCAGCAGCTTGTCTCGAATCGCTTACGAGCAGTACTTC
CASSLSRIAYEQYF
>-|-|TRBV9|TRBJ1-1
TGTGCCAGCAGCCCCGGCGGTCGTACAGACACTGAAGCTTTCTTT
CASSPGGRTDTEAFF
>-|few|TRBV6-5|TRBJ2-7
TGTGCCAGCAGTAGCCCACAGGGCCACGAGCAGTACTTC
CASSSPQGHEQYF
>-|-|TRBV4-1|TRBJ2-1
TGCGCCAGCAGCCAAGAGGGTTGGTCAGGGGTGGATTTTGAGCAGTTCTTC
CASSQEGWSGVDFEQFF
>-|-|TRBV2|TRBJ1-6
TGTGCCAGCAGTGCATACCGGGACCGAGATAATTCACCCCTCCACTTT
CASSAYRDRDNSPLHF
>TRBD2|-|TRBV7-2|TRBJ2-3
TGTGCCAGCAGCTCCGCTAGCGGTCGGGAGGGAGATACGCAGTATTTT
CASSSASGREGDTQYF
>TRBD2|few|TRBV5-1|TRBJ2-7
TGCGCCAGCAGCTTGAGAGCGGGGGGAAACGAGCAGTACTTC
CASSLRAGGNEQYF
>-|-|TRBV6-5|TRBJ1-1
TGTGCCAGCAGTTACTCGAGTTCGGGGGACACTGAAGCTTTCTTT
CASSYSSSGDTEAFF
>TRBD2|-|TRBV7-9|TRBJ2-3
TGTGCCAGCAGCTTAGTCACTTCTAGCGGGGGATCGGGGACGCAGTATTTT
CASSLVTSSGGSGTQYF
>-|-|TRBV11-2|TRBJ2-3
TGTGCCAGCAGCGGCCGACACACAGATACGCAGTATTTT
CASSGRHTDTQYF
>-|-|TRBV7-6|TRBJ2-2
TGTGCCAGCAGCTTCCTGGGAGGGGGTCCCGAGGAGCTGTTTTTT
CASSFLGGGPEELFF
>-|-|TRBV28|TRBJ2-7
TGTGCCAGCAGTCTCATACTAGGGACTCGATTCGAGCAGTACTTC
CASSLILGTRFEQYF
>-|once|TRBV7-9|TRBJ1-5
TGTGCCAGCAGCCTTTATGATCAGCCCCAGCATTTT
CASSLYDQPQHF
>-|-|TRBV7-3|TRBJ2-7
TGTGCCAGCAGCGTAGGTCAGGGTTTCCACTCGGCCTACGAGCAGTACTTC
CASSVGQGFHSAYEQYF